This passage covers 28 T cell receptor beta chains from one sample sequenced in a study of T cells in Graves' hyperthyroidism and ophthalmopathy. Regions amplified from RNA transcripts were the TCR beta CDR3 regions. TCR CDR3 underwent first-round RT-PCR with the HTBI primer set. Each CDR3 protein is one row after TCRdb ran MiXCR on the multiplex PCR reads. The profile covers 550,000 to 850,000 distinct CDR3 sequences, with around 20% appearing a single time and approximately 15% taken by the ten largest. Sequencing was performed on blood. These receptors were collected from a woman aged 50 to 60 with Graves' hyperthyroidism that later progressed to Graves' ophthalmopathy.

This clonotype was seen a few times. The chain employs TRBV9 and TRBJ2-3; 8 bases map to TRBD2. Germline CDR1 reads SGDLS; CDR2 reads YYNGEE. J gave up 4 bases and V 4 bases, and 11 bases lay outside the gene matches. The CDR3 length is 16 residues. The CDR3 sequence is CASSRTGGASADTQYF. The CDR3 bases are TGTGCCAGCAGCCGAACGGGGGGGGCTAGCGCAGATACGCAGTATTTT. Complete variable domain (other parts from reference TRBV9 and TRBJ2-3): DSGVTQTPKHLITATGQRVTLRCSPRSGDLSVYWYQQSLDQGLQFLIQYYNGEERAKGNILERFSAQQFPDLHSELNLSSLELGDSALYFCASSRTGGASADTQYFGPGTRLTVL.

This clonotype was seen repeatedly, ten times or more. The chain uses TRBV12-3 or TRBV12-4 and TRBJ1-1; TRBD1 aligns across 7 bases. The CDR3 spans 15 residues. V lost 8 bases to trimming and J lost 1 base; unmatched junction nucleotides: 10. The CDR3 spells CASRGTVTSNTEAFF. In DNA, the CDR3 is TGTGCCAGCCGAGGGACAGTCACCTCGAACACTGAAGCTTTCTTT.

This clonotype was recorded a few times. This chain joins TRBV7-9 and TRBJ1-4; 9 bases match TRBD1. The CDR3 is 19 residues long. Trimming took 2 bases from V and 0 from J; bases not matched to a gene: 10. CDR1 SEHNR and CDR2 FQNEAQ come from the germline V gene (reference sequence). CDR3 bases: TGTGCCAGCAGCTTATCGCCGGACAGGGGAGGGGCAACTAATGAAAAACTGTTTTTT. Amino acids: CASSLSPDRGGATNEKLFF.

The chain couples TRBV7-2 to TRBJ1-6, with 10 bases lining up with TRBD1. The CDR3 sequence is 16 residues long. The ends lost 1 base at V and 6 bases at J; junction bases unmatched: 3. Germline lookup yields CDR1 SGHTA and CDR2 FQGNSA. In DNA form, the CDR3 reads TGTGCCAGCAGCTTAGTGGGGACAGGGGCTAATTCACCCCTCCACTTT. It yields the protein CASSLVGTGANSPLHF.

This clonotype has only a few counts. J is TRBJ1-3 and V is TRBV11-1; D is unresolved. The ends were cut back, 1 base at V and 0 bases at J, with 10 bases in the middle. The CDR3 totals 16 residues. Germline-derived CDR1 and CDR2 are SGHAT and FQDESV (reference sequence). The CDR3 DNA sequence: TGTGCCAGCAGCTTAGACCCTGGATTCTCTGGAAACACCATATATTTT. Translation: CASSLDPGFSGNTIYF.

Only a few counts were recorded for this clonotype. This may be a read error, as it is one base from a much larger clone. The chain couples TRBV6-5 to TRBJ1-1, with D unclear. The CDR3 length is 12 residues. Germline-derived CDR1 and CDR2 are MNHEY and SVGAGI. V lost 4 bases to trimming and J lost 4 bases, with 7 bases between them. CDR3 sequence reads: CASSSLSTEAFF. CDR3 nucleotide sequence: TGTGCCAGCAGTTCCTTGAGCACTGAAGCTTTCTTT.

This clonotype has at least ten counts. The chain couples TRBV20-1 to TRBJ2-5, with D possibly matching TRBD2 (6 bases). Trimming pared 0 bases from V and 2 bases from J, leaving 13 bases between. The CDR3 totals 15 residues. Germline V CDR1 and CDR2: DFQATT, SNEGSKA (reference sequence). The CDR3 DNA sequence: TGCAGTGCTAGAGATCTTAAGCGGGTACAAGAGACCCAGTACTTC. This encodes CSARDLKRVQETQYF.

This clonotype has at least ten counts. The V call is TRBV18, the J call TRBJ1-4; D call uncertain. Germline values: CDR1 KGHSH, CDR2 LQKENI. V lost 2 bases, J lost 0 bases, and 13 bases lay in between. The CDR3 is 17 residues long. The DNA for the CDR3 is TGTGCCAGCTCACCATCGCCCGACGCTACAACTAATGAAAAACTGTTTTTT. The encoded protein is CASSPSPDATTNEKLFF.

The sample holds many counts of this clonotype. This chain connects TRBV20-1 to TRBJ1-6, with TRBD1 matching 7 bases. The CDR3 runs 20 residues. CDR1 and CDR2 from the germline V gene are DFQATT and SNEGSKA (reference sequence). Trimming took 1 base from V and 2 from J; bases not matched to a gene: 17. In nucleotides, the CDR3 is TGCAGTGCTAGAGGGGCCCTTGGGGCAGGGGGAAGGACCTATAATTCACCCCTCCACTTT. Translation: CSARGALGAGGRTYNSPLHF.

This clonotype was detected ten times or more. This chain joins TRBV27 and TRBJ1-1; TRBD1 aligns across 7 bases. In germline, CDR1 is MNHEY, CDR2 SMNVEV (reference sequence). Trimming cost V 3 bases and J 4 bases; bases outside gene matches: 8. The CDR3 runs 15 residues. The CDR3 reads CASSFERQGGTEAFF. In DNA form, the CDR3 reads TGTGCCAGCAGTTTTGAGCGGCAGGGGGGCACTGAAGCTTTCTTT.

The rearrangement joins TRBV7-9 to TRBJ2-2, with D unresolved. The CDR3 is made up of 13 amino acids. V was shortened by 2 bases and J by 6 bases, with 7 bases between the two germline ends. CDR1 is SEHNR, CDR2 FQNEAQ, per germline (reference sequence). The CDR3 sequence: CASSLIEAGELFF. CDR3 coding DNA: TGTGCCAGCAGCTTAATAGAGGCCGGGGAGCTGTTTTTT. Variable domain in full (rest from reference TRBV7-9 and TRBJ2-2): DTGVSQNPRHKITKRGQNVTFRCDPISEHNRLYWYRQTLGQGPEFLTYFQNEAQLEKSRLLSDRFSAERPKGSFSTLEIQRTEQGDSAMYLCASSLIEAGELFFGEGSRLTVL.

The J gene is TRBJ1-2, the V gene TRBV12-3 or TRBV12-4; no clear D. Trimming took 5 bases from V and 1 from J, leaving 11 bases between them. This CDR3 contains 14 residues. CDR3 protein: CASSDGLYNYGYTF. The CDR3 bases are TGTGCCAGCAGTGACGGACTGTATAACTATGGCTACACCTTC.

This clonotype was picked up a small number of times. The CDR3 spells CAWRPGAGAGYTF. In nucleotides, the CDR3 is TGTGCCTGGAGGCCTGGGGCAGGGGCGGGCTACACCTTC. This chain uses TRBV30 with TRBJ1-2; D possibly corresponds to TRBD1 (6 bases). The CDR3 covers 13 residues. Looked up from germline, CDR1 is GTSNPN and CDR2 is SVGIG (reference sequence). V shed 3 bases and J shed 8 bases, with 16 bases lying between them.

The chain joins TRBV25-1 to TRBJ2-1; the match to TRBD1 covers 10 bases. The J segment lost 9 bases and the V segment lost 8 bases, leaving 4 bases of the junction unmatched. The CDR3 is 12 amino acids. Germline CDR1 is MGHDK and CDR2 is SYGVNS. This CDR3 reads CASGDRGTEQFF. For the CDR3, the DNA is TGTGCCAGCGGGGACAGGGGTACTGAGCAGTTCTTC.

The chain is built from TRBV7-9 and TRBJ1-4; no clear D gene. The CDR3 has 17 residues. The germline gives CDR1 SEHNR, CDR2 FQNEAQ (reference sequence). Trimming took off 5 bases at V and 0 bases at J, with 16 bases between the two ends. The CDR3 here is CASSQSISGSTNEKLFF. Written as DNA, the CDR3 is TGTGCCAGCAGCCAAAGTATATCGGGGTCAACTAATGAAAAACTGTTTTTT.

This clonotype was observed once. Given a much more abundant clone one base away, this may be a read error. The conserved closing phenylalanine or tryptophan is absent in this CDR3, likely reflecting a read error. This chain joins TRBV2 and TRBJ1-5, with D hard to call. This CDR3 spans 13 amino acids. Germline V CDR1 and CDR2: SNHLY, FYNNEI. V gave up 8 bases and J gave up 3 bases, with 11 bases separating them. This chain's CDR3 is CASQTGFNQPQHS. The CDR3 region has the DNA TGTGCCAGCCAAACGGGGTTCAATCAGCCCCAGCATTCT.

This clonotype showed up many times. The CDR3 coding sequence is TGCGCCAGCAGCTGGGACAGGGCTGGCTACACCTTC. This gives the protein CASSWDRAGYTF. V usage is TRBV5-1 and J usage is TRBJ1-2, with 9 positions matching TRBD1. The CDR3 sequence is 12 residues long. Trimming at V came to 3 bases and at J to 7 bases, leaving 1 base not matched to a gene. The germline V gene has CDR1 SGHRS and CDR2 YFSETQ.

This clonotype was found a few times. V usage is TRBV7-6 and J usage is TRBJ1-2; D is ambiguous. The germline V gene encodes CDR1 SGHVS and CDR2 FNYEAQ. The CDR3 runs to 11 residues. Deletions cut 4 bases from V and 8 bases from J, with 8 bases between. The CDR3 DNA follows: TGTGCCAGCAGCTCCGACAAGGGCTACACCTTC. The encoded protein is CASSSDKGYTF.

This clonotype was counted many times. The genes are TRBV7-9 and TRBJ2-1; perhaps TRBD1 as D (6 bases). V was pared by 5 bases and J by 0 bases, with 11 bases between. The CDR3 is 15 residues long. From germline, CDR1 is SEHNR and CDR2 FQNEAQ (reference sequence). CDR3 sequence reads: CASSPPGASYNEQFF. As DNA, the CDR3 is TGTGCCAGCAGCCCGCCAGGGGCCTCCTACAATGAGCAGTTCTTC.

The J gene is TRBJ1-4, the V gene TRBV5-1; unclear D gene. V dropped 6 bases and J dropped 8 bases, with 20 bases sitting between them. The germline CDR1 and CDR2 sequences are SGHRS and YFSETQ. The CDR3 is made up of 15 amino acids. The CDR3 nucleotides read TGCGCCAGCAACATCCCGGGAGCCGGCGGCGAAAAACTGTTTTTT. Protein: CASNIPGAGGEKLFF.

The CDR3 nucleotides read TGTGCCAGCAGTTTTAAGCCCGGACGGGAGACCCAGTACTTC. Its translation: CASSFKPGRETQYF. The chain couples TRBV27 to TRBJ2-5; no reliable D call. Germline V gene sequence: CDR1 MNHEY, CDR2 SMNVEV (reference sequence). Trimming took off 3 bases at V and 5 bases at J, with 13 bases between the two ends. The CDR3 has 14 residues.

This clonotype has more than one count but fewer than ten. The rearrangement joins TRBV6-1 to TRBJ1-1; no firm D call. V was trimmed by 6 bases and J by 0 bases, leaving 14 bases between them. The CDR3 length is 15 residues. Germline V gene sequence: CDR1 MNHNS, CDR2 SASEGT. CDR3 amino acids: CASRGGRVMNTEAFF. The DNA for the CDR3 is TGTGCCAGCAGAGGTGGCCGGGTGATGAACACTGAAGCTTTCTTT.

Many counts were recorded for this clonotype. The chain recombines TRBV3-1 with TRBJ1-2; possibly TRBD1 for D (5 bases). Germline-derived CDR1 and CDR2 are LGHDT and YNNKEL (reference sequence). The V end lost 3 bases, the J end lost 3 bases, and 8 bases lay between the germline ends. The CDR3 runs to 13 residues. The DNA for the CDR3 is TGTGCCAGCAGCCATGGGGCCGACTATGGCTACACCTTC. Protein product: CASSHGADYGYTF. Combining the CDR3 with reference TRBV3-1 and TRBJ1-2 gives the whole variable domain DTAVSQTPKYLVTQMGNDKSIKCEQNLGHDTMYWYKQDSKKFLKIMFSYNNKELIINETVPNRFSPKSPDKAHLNLHINSLELGDSAVYFCASSHGADYGYTFGSGTRLTVV.

Only a few counts were recorded for this clonotype. The CDR3 nucleotides read TGTGCCACCAGCAGAGTCGACAGGACCTATGGCTACACCTTC. Protein product: CATSRVDRTYGYTF. The J gene is TRBJ1-2, the V gene TRBV15, with D tentatively TRBD1 (6 bases). This CDR3 is built from 14 residues. Germline lookup yields CDR1 LNHNV and CDR2 YYDKDF (reference sequence). The V gene lost 1 base and the J gene lost 4 bases, with 10 bases spanning the gap.

This clonotype was found many times. The chain employs TRBV6-1 and TRBJ2-5; 7 nucleotides agree with TRBD1. This CDR3 region has 13 residues. J was trimmed by 2 bases and V by 9 bases; bases with no gene match: 6. Germline values: CDR1 MNHNS, CDR2 SASEGT. The CDR3 DNA reads TGTGCCAGTACAGGGACAGCACAAGAGACCCAGTACTTC. Amino acid sequence: CASTGTAQETQYF.

This chain joins TRBV15 and TRBJ1-5; D not resolved. CDR1 and CDR2 from the germline V gene are LNHNV and YYDKDF (reference sequence). This CDR3 has 13 amino acids. The ends were cut back, 0 bases at V and 9 bases at J, with 9 bases in the middle. CDR3: CATSRETPGPQHF. The CDR3 DNA sequence: TGTGCCACCAGCAGAGAAACTCCGGGGCCCCAGCATTTT.

The rearrangement links TRBV6-1 to TRBJ2-7; 7 bases are a match to TRBD1. Germline V CDR1 and CDR2: MNHNS, SASEGT. V trimming: 8 bases; J trimming: 2 bases; junction bases outside the gene matches: 9. The CDR3 is 14 amino acids. The CDR3 sequence is CASSHRGTPYEQYF. The CDR3 nucleotides are TGTGCCAGCTCCCACAGGGGCACCCCCTACGAGCAGTACTTC.

In nucleotides, the CDR3 is TGTGCCAATACCCCGGACAGGGGGCTAAGGTCCTACAATGAGCAGTTCTTC. Protein product: CANTPDRGLRSYNEQFF. The chain is built from TRBV19 and TRBJ2-1; TRBD1 aligns across 11 bases. V lost 10 bases, J lost 1 base, and 12 bases stayed unmatched. CDR1 LNHDA and CDR2 SQIVND come from the germline V gene (reference sequence). CDR3 length: 17 residues.